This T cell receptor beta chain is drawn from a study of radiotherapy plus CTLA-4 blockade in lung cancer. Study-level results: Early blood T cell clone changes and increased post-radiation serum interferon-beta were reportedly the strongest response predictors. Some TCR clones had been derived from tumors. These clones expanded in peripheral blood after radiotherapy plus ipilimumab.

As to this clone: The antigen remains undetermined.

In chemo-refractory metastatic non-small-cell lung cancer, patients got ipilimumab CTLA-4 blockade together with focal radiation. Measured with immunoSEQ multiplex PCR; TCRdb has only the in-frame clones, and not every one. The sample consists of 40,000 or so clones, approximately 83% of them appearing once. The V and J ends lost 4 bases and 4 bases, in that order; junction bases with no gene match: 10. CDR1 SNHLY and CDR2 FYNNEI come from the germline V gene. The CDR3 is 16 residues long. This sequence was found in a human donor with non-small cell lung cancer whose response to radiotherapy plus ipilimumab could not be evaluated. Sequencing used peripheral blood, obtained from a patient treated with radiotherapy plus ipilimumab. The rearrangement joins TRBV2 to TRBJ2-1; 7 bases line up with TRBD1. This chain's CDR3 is CASSGRQGRLYNEQFF. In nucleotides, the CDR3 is TGTGCCAGCAGTGGTAGACAGGGAAGGTTGTACAATGAGCAGTTCTTC.